The clone carrying this T cell receptor (beta chain) occurred a few times. This sample is drawn from a study of T cell responses to AZD1222 COVID-19 vaccine. Assay used: immunoSEQ multiplex PCR; TCRdb lists only in-frame clones, some missing. There are about 76,000 clones in the sample; 60% to 85% occur only once, and 27% lies in the top ten. Per the germline V gene, CDR1 is LNHDA and CDR2 is SQIVND (reference sequence). The CDR3 is 13 residues long. Trimming shortened V by 4 bases and J by 1 base, and 7 bases separated the two germline ends. This sequence was found in an adult who received the MenACWY meningococcal vaccine as a control. Sequenced here: peripheral blood, sampled 28 days after the second dose of the MenACWY control vaccine. V usage is TRBV19 and J usage is TRBJ1-1; D perhaps matches TRBD1 (5 bases). This CDR3 reads CASSTTGNTEAFF. CDR3 nucleotides: TGTGCCAGTAGTACTACAGGGAACACTGAAGCTTTCTTT.